These 26 T cell receptor beta chains share one sample of origin, sequenced in a study of blood T cell repertoires in COVID-19. The table came from immunoSEQ multiplex PCR; TCRdb's copy has only in-frame clones and leaves some out. The sample consists of roughly 200,000 clones, approximately 85% of them appearing once. Sequenced input: peripheral blood. The receptors were gathered from an older woman with acute or convalescent COVID-19.

The rearrangement links TRBV7-8 to TRBJ2-1, with D possibly being TRBD2 (6 bases). Germline-derived CDR1 and CDR2 are SGHVS and FQNEAQ. Trimming pared 2 bases from V and 10 bases from J, leaving 15 bases between. The length of the CDR3 is 14 residues. This CDR3 is CASSLRGGTGEQFF. CDR3 sequence (DNA): TGTGCCAGCAGCTTACGGGGCGGGACGGGGGAGCAGTTCTTC.

J is TRBJ2-4 and V is TRBV6-5; a weak D match, TRBD2 (6 bases). Germline V lookup: CDR1 MNHEY, CDR2 SVGAGI. Trimming took off 5 bases at V and 1 base at J, with 9 bases between the two ends. The CDR3 sequence is 14 residues long. The CDR3 here is CASSTLAAKNIQYF. In DNA form, the CDR3 reads TGTGCCAGCAGTACTCTAGCGGCCAAAAACATTCAGTACTTC.

The J gene is TRBJ2-6, the V gene TRBV6-6; D is unresolved. The V and J ends lost 2 bases and 2 bases respectively, with 4 bases between them. CDR1 and CDR2 (germline): MNHNY, SVGAGI (reference sequence). The CDR3 has 14 residues. For the CDR3, the DNA is TGTGCCAGCAGTTACGTTACTGGGGCCAACGTCCTGACTTTC. Translated, it gives CASSYVTGANVLTF.

V usage is TRBV19 and J usage is TRBJ2-1, with D perhaps TRBD2 (7 bases). Germline loops: CDR1 LNHDA, CDR2 SQIVND (reference sequence). CDR3 length: 13 amino acids. Between the trimmed V and J ends, which lost 7 bases and 12 bases, there was a span of 19 bases. In DNA form, the CDR3 reads TGTGCCAGTACCCCCGGGCGGGGGCTCGGGCAGTTCTTC. Translation gives CASTPGRGLGQFF.

V usage is TRBV2 and J usage is TRBJ2-1; a weak D match, TRBD1 (6 bases). The length of the CDR3 is 16 residues. Germline V gene data show CDR1 as SNHLY and CDR2 as FYNNEI. V lost 6 bases and J 0 bases, leaving 15 bases between the germline ends. The CDR3 DNA sequence: TGTGCCAGCAGCGAGGGGGTCCTGAGCTCCTACAATGAGCAGTTCTTC. Protein: CASSEGVLSSYNEQFF.

The rearrangement uses TRBV6-5 and TRBJ2-5; TRBD2 agrees at 10 bases. Germline V gene data show CDR1 as MNHEY and CDR2 as SVGAGI. CDR3 length: 15 amino acids. The V segment lost 6 bases and the J segment 1 base; nucleotides outside the gene matches: 5. For the CDR3, the DNA is TGTGCCAGCAGGAGAGCGGGAGGGACCCAAGAGACCCAGTACTTC. This codes for CASRRAGGTQETQYF.

The chain joins TRBV2 to TRBJ2-7, with 8 bases aligning to TRBD1. Germline-derived CDR1 and CDR2 are SNHLY and FYNNEI. Trimming removed 4 bases from V and 9 bases from J; junction bases left unmatched: 5. CDR3 size: 12 residues. The CDR3 sequence is CASSGTGFGQYF. The CDR3 DNA follows: TGTGCCAGCAGTGGGACAGGGTTCGGGCAGTACTTC.

In the case of this clone: Other DNA sequences in the same sample also yield this CDR3. V is TRBV3-1 (or the pseudogene TRBV3-2) and J is TRBJ2-1; 9 bases are shared with TRBD2. Per germline, CDR1 LGHDT and CDR2 YNNKEL (reference sequence). The CDR3 covers 15 residues. V shed 4 bases, J shed 4 bases, and the junction held 5 bases outside the gene matches. Here the CDR3 reads CASSLTSGVYNEQFF. CDR3 nucleotides: TGTGCCAGCAGCCTGACTAGCGGAGTATACAATGAGCAGTTCTTC.

CDR3 bases: TGTGCCAGCAGTTTGTGGGGGCCCGGGGAGCTGTTTTTT. It encodes CASSLWGPGELFF. The rearrangement uses TRBV27 and TRBJ2-2, with D perhaps matching TRBD1 (6 bases). V lost 3 bases and J lost 6, with 8 bases in between. Per germline, CDR1 MNHEY and CDR2 SMNVEV (reference sequence). This CDR3 region has 13 residues.

Many counts were recorded for this clone. This chain connects TRBV11-1 to TRBJ1-2; D ambiguous. V was pared by 5 bases and J by 6 bases, with 13 bases between. In germline, CDR1 is SGHAT, CDR2 FQDESV (reference sequence). The CDR3 is made up of 13 amino acids. CDR3 amino acids: CASSPSQRNGYTF. The CDR3, as DNA: TGTGCCAGCAGCCCGTCCCAGCGGAATGGCTACACCTTC. Full variable domain (missing parts from reference TRBV11-1 and TRBJ1-2): EAEVAQSPRYKITEKSQAVAFWCDPISGHATLYWYRQILGQGPELLVQFQDESVVDDSQLPKDRFSAERLKGVDSTLKIQPAELGDSAMYLCASSPSQRNGYTFGSGTRLTVV.

V is TRBV11-2 and J is TRBJ2-7, with no clear D. There are 13 residues in the CDR3. Germline loops: CDR1 SGHAT, CDR2 FQNNGV. V was trimmed by 3 bases and J by 2 bases, leaving 8 bases between them. The CDR3 loop reads CASSFPGAYEQYF. The CDR3 nucleotides read TGTGCCAGCAGCTTCCCCGGAGCCTACGAGCAGTACTTC.

The J gene is TRBJ2-3, the V gene TRBV24-1; D possibly corresponds to TRBD1 (5 bases). CDR1 is KGHDR, CDR2 SFDVKD, per germline. This CDR3 comprises 15 residues. The V end was cut by 4 bases, the J end by 3 bases, with 13 bases between. CDR3 coding DNA: TGTGCCACCAGTGACACAGGCTCCACTACAGATACGCAGTATTTT. It yields the protein CATSDTGSTTDTQYF.

The rearrangement joins TRBV2 to TRBJ1-1; D might be TRBD1 (6 bases). From germline, CDR1 is SNHLY and CDR2 FYNNEI. V was cut by 5 bases and J by 0 bases, with 19 bases left in between. This CDR3 is built from 17 residues. CDR3: CASSSAGGARVNTEAFF. As DNA, the CDR3 is TGTGCCAGCAGTTCCGCGGGGGGCGCAAGGGTGAACACTGAAGCTTTCTTT.

The rearrangement joins TRBV24-1 to TRBJ2-2; D gene unclear. Germline V gene data show CDR1 as KGHDR and CDR2 as SFDVKD. CDR3 length equals 14 residues. Trimming shortened V by 6 bases and J by 2 bases, and 9 bases separated the two germline ends. CDR3 sequence (DNA): TGTGCCACCAGTCCGAGGAGAAACACCGGGGAGCTGTTTTTT. Protein sequence: CATSPRRNTGELFF.

This clone came up once. J is TRBJ1-4 and V is TRBV18, with 9 bases that match TRBD1. The germline V gene encodes CDR1 KGHSH and CDR2 LQKENI. Trimming at V came to 6 bases and at J to 7 bases, leaving 9 bases not matched to a gene. The CDR3 extends over 15 amino acids. For the CDR3, the DNA is TGTGCCAGCTCTCCTACAGGGGGCGCGGCTGAAAAACTGTTTTTT. It is translated as CASSPTGGAAEKLFF.

This chain uses TRBV6-6 with TRBJ2-7, with TRBD1 matching 7 bases. The trim removed 5 bases at V and 5 bases at J, leaving 3 bases unmatched. Germline V gene sequence: CDR1 MNHNY, CDR2 SVGAGI (reference sequence). The CDR3 has 12 residues. This CDR3 is CASSKTGNEQYF. CDR3 sequence (DNA): TGTGCCAGCAGTAAGACAGGGAACGAGCAGTACTTC.

This rearrangement joins TRBV14 to TRBJ1-1; TRBD1 matches at 7 bases. The germline V gene encodes CDR1 SGHDN and CDR2 FVKESK. The CDR3 is 16 residues long. Trimming took 4 bases from V and 0 from J; bases not matched to a gene: 8. The CDR3 coding sequence is TGTGCCAGCAGCCGTGTTTTCGGGACAGTGAACACTGAAGCTTTCTTT. Translation: CASSRVFGTVNTEAFF. Drawing the rest from reference TRBV14 and TRBJ1-1, the complete variable domain is EAGVTQFPSHSVIEKGQTVTLRCDPISGHDNLYWYRRVMGKEIKFLLHFVKESKQDESGMPNNRFLAERTGGTYSTLKVQPAELEDSGVYFCASSRVFGTVNTEAFFGQGTRLTVV.

The chain recombines TRBV28 with TRBJ1-4; tentative D call: TRBD1 (6 bases). Germline CDR1 is MDHEN and CDR2 is SYDVKM. Trimming pared 5 bases from V and 8 bases from J, leaving 12 bases between. CDR3 length: 13 amino acids. The CDR3 region is CASSPGQNEKLFF. The CDR3 DNA reads as TGTGCCAGCAGTCCCGGACAGAACGAAAAACTGTTTTTT. Filled out from reference TRBV28 and TRBJ1-4, the complete variable domain reads DVKVTQSSRYLVKRTGEKVFLECVQDMDHENMFWYRQDPGLGLRLIYFSYDVKMKEKGDIPEGYSVSREKKERFSLILESASTNQTSMYLCASSPGQNEKLFFGSGTQLSVL.

The chain recombines TRBV27 with TRBJ1-1; possible D gene TRBD1, 5 bases. The CDR3 extends over 13 amino acids. Germline V gene data show CDR1 as MNHEY and CDR2 as SMNVEV (reference sequence). V lost 7 bases, J lost 0 bases, and 9 bases lay in between. This CDR3 is CASKGQLNTEAFF. CDR3 coding DNA: TGTGCCAGCAAAGGACAATTGAACACTGAAGCTTTCTTT.

The chain recombines TRBV19 with TRBJ2-2; 7 nucleotides line up with TRBD1. Germline V gene sequence: CDR1 LNHDA, CDR2 SQIVND (reference sequence). This CDR3 is built from 16 residues. The V and J ends lost 6 bases and 1 base, in that order; junction bases with no gene match: 8. CDR3 in amino acids: CASSLGTAWNTGELFF. Here the CDR3 DNA reads TGTGCCAGTAGCCTAGGGACAGCTTGGAACACCGGGGAGCTGTTTTTT.

The rearrangement joins TRBV9 to TRBJ2-1; no clear D. The CDR3 is 13 amino acids. Germline assignment: CDR1 SGDLS and CDR2 YYNGEE. V dropped 0 bases and J dropped 3 bases, with 4 bases sitting between them. CDR3 sequence reads: CASSVGDYNEQFF. CDR3 DNA sequence: TGTGCCAGCAGCGTAGGCGACTACAATGAGCAGTTCTTC.

The chain is built from TRBV11-2 and TRBJ2-2; possible D gene TRBD2, 7 bases. The CDR3 consists of 15 residues. V was shortened by 8 bases and J by 3 bases, with 16 bases between the two germline ends. The germline gives CDR1 SGHAT, CDR2 FQNNGV. CDR3 in amino acids: CASGGGSIDTGELFF. The CDR3 bases are TGTGCCAGCGGGGGCGGGAGTATCGACACCGGGGAGCTGTTTTTT.

The V gene is TRBV2, the J gene TRBJ2-2; no clear D gene. This CDR3 is 17 amino acids long. Trimming removed 3 bases from V and 0 bases from J, with 14 bases in between. Germline loops: CDR1 SNHLY, CDR2 FYNNEI. The chain's CDR3 is CASSDTYLLSNTGELFF. The CDR3 coding sequence is TGTGCCAGCAGTGACACGTACCTACTTTCGAACACCGGGGAGCTGTTTTTT.

This clone was observed a single time. The chain couples TRBV25-1 to TRBJ2-1; TRBD1 is a possible D gene (6 bases). The CDR3 is 16 residues long. Germline CDR1 is MGHDK and CDR2 is SYGVNS. V was shortened by 5 bases and J by 10 bases, with 24 bases between the two germline ends. CDR3 in amino acids: CASSNLGTSYPIEQFF. The CDR3 DNA sequence: TGTGCCAGCAGTAACCTAGGGACATCCTACCCGATCGAGCAGTTCTTC. Supplemented by reference TRBV25-1 and TRBJ2-1, the full variable domain reads EADIYQTPRYLVIGTGKKITLECSQTMGHDKMYWYQQDPGMELHLIHYSYGVNSTEKGDLSSESTVSRIRTEHFPLTLESARPSHTSQYLCASSNLGTSYPIEQFFGPGTRLTVL.

This clone was recorded once. The genes are TRBV28 and TRBJ2-1, with 11 bases fitting TRBD2. Germline values: CDR1 MDHEN, CDR2 SYDVKM. V dropped 6 bases and J dropped 9; count of bases not matched to a gene: 10. This CDR3 spans 15 amino acids. The CDR3 DNA sequence: TGTGCCAGCAGCCCCCGTAGCGGGAGGGCCGTTGAGCAGTTCTTC. It codes for CASSPRSGRAVEQFF.

This rearrangement joins TRBV2 to TRBJ2-1; TRBD1 matches at 9 bases. V lost 5 bases to trimming and J lost 7 bases; unmatched junction nucleotides: 9. Per the germline V gene, CDR1 is SNHLY and CDR2 is FYNNEI. The CDR3 runs 15 residues. Here the CDR3 reads CASSSGTGSWNEQFF. The CDR3 DNA reads as TGTGCCAGCAGTTCCGGGACAGGGTCTTGGAATGAGCAGTTCTTC.